These 7 T cell receptor beta chains were sequenced from one sample in a study of graft-versus-host responses after intestinal transplantation. Sequencing used immunoSEQ multiplex PCR; TCRdb keeps in-frame clones, though not all of them. The table includes some 110,000 clones, approximately 93% detected once. Which antigens these TCRs recognize remains unknown. The material sequenced was unstimulated CD8+ T cells sorted from spleen or lymph node cells, taken before transplant. Receptors were obtained from a human donor who was the organ donor for an intestinal transplant.

The chain recombines TRBV13 with TRBJ2-1; no clear D. The CDR3 sequence is 14 residues long. Germline V CDR1 and CDR2: PRHDT, FYEKMQ (reference sequence). Between the trimmed V and J ends, which lost 1 base and 4 bases, there was a span of 8 bases. The CDR3 DNA sequence: TGTGCCAGCAGCTTAGAGGGTCGTTACAATGAGCAGTTCTTC. It encodes CASSLEGRYNEQFF.

This sequence joins TRBV4-3 and TRBJ2-5; 11 bases line up with TRBD2. Looked up from germline, CDR1 is LGHNA and CDR2 is YSLEER. The trim removed 0 bases at V and 3 bases at J, leaving 6 bases unmatched. This CDR3 is built from 17 residues. This chain's CDR3 is CASSQDLPTSGKETQYF. The CDR3 DNA follows: TGCGCCAGCAGCCAAGATCTCCCGACTAGCGGGAAAGAGACCCAGTACTTC.

The genes are TRBV5-8 and TRBJ2-3; 10 bases map to TRBD2. The CDR3 is 15 residues long. The germline gives CDR1 SGHTS, CDR2 YDEGEE. V gave up 2 bases and J gave up 1 base; unmatched junction bases: 1. The CDR3: CASSLGTSGTDTQYF. CDR3 sequence (DNA): TGTGCCAGCAGCTTAGGGACTAGCGGCACAGATACGCAGTATTTT.

The gene calls are TRBV4-1 and TRBJ2-1; 9 bases are a match to TRBD2. The V gene's germline CDR1 is MGHRA and CDR2 YSYEKL. The J segment lost 8 bases and the V segment lost 4 bases, leaving 9 bases of the junction unmatched. The CDR3 runs 15 residues. The CDR3 protein is CASSRVAGDSDEQFF. The CDR3 DNA sequence: TGCGCCAGCAGCCGTGTAGCGGGAGACAGCGATGAGCAGTTCTTC.

This rearrangement joins TRBV30 to TRBJ2-3, with D possibly matching TRBD2 (5 bases). The CDR3 covers 14 residues. V was pared by 0 bases and J by 1 base, with 8 bases between. Per germline, CDR1 GTSNPN and CDR2 SVGIG (reference sequence). The CDR3 protein is CAWSVSGGTDTQYF. As DNA, the CDR3 is TGTGCCTGGAGTGTAAGCGGAGGCACAGATACGCAGTATTTT. Complete variable domain (other parts from reference TRBV30 and TRBJ2-3): SQTIHQWPATLVQPVGSPLSLECTVEGTSNPNLYWYRQAAGRGLQLLFYSVGIGQISSEVPQNLSASRPQDRQFILSSKKLLLSDSGFYLCAWSVSGGTDTQYFGPGTRLTVL.

This clone was found once. CDR3 sequence reads: CASSRSGLAGLYEQYF. DNA of the CDR3: TGTGCCAGCAGCCGCTCGGGACTAGCGGGGCTCTACGAGCAGTACTTC. This chain uses TRBV7-9 with TRBJ2-7, with TRBD2 identical over 13 bases. CDR3 length: 16 residues. The trim removed 5 bases at V and 3 bases at J, leaving 7 bases unmatched. CDR1 is SEHNR, CDR2 FQNEAQ, per germline (reference sequence).

The chain links TRBV2 to TRBJ1-1, with 10 positions matching TRBD1. J lost 0 bases, V lost 8 bases, and 9 bases had no gene match. Germline V gives CDR1 SNHLY, CDR2 FYNNEI. The CDR3 sequence is 16 residues long. The CDR3 region has the DNA TGTGCCAGCGACCCGGGACAGGGGATGATGAACACTGAAGCTTTCTTT. It encodes CASDPGQGMMNTEAFF.